Below, 24 T cell receptor beta chains from the same sample are listed, as sequenced in a study of shared clonotypes between healthy human individuals. Here immunoSEQ multiplex PCR was the method, and the copy in TCRdb shows in-frame clones only, minus some. The table records over 950,000 clones, 60% to 80% of them present only once. The source material was memory CD4+ T cells from PBMCs. Subset reported: CD45RA-negative fraction. These receptors were collected from a man between 18 and 29 years old in good health. Some clones in this sample may be carry-over from other donors' samples.

V gene TRBV5-1 combines with J gene TRBJ2-2; D ambiguous. The CDR3 length is 16 residues. The ends were cut back, 0 bases at V and 4 bases at J, with 13 bases in the middle. Germline V CDR1 and CDR2: SGHRS, YFSETQ. CDR3 in DNA: TGCGCCAGCAGCTTGGGAACCTTTTCCGGCACCGGGGAGCTGTTTTTT. It is translated as CASSLGTFSGTGELFF.

This chain connects TRBV19 to TRBJ2-5; 7 bases are a match to TRBD1. V lost 6 bases, J lost 7 bases, and 11 bases stayed unmatched. The CDR3 totals 14 residues. Germline assignment: CDR1 LNHDA and CDR2 SQIVND (reference sequence). Here the CDR3 reads CASSLAGTVGTQYF. CDR3 DNA: TGTGCCAGTAGCCTCGCCGGGACAGTCGGGACCCAGTACTTC. Full variable domain (rest looked up from reference TRBV19 and TRBJ2-5): DGGITQSPKYLFRKEGQNVTLSCEQNLNHDAMYWYRQDPGQGLRLIYYSQIVNDFQKGDIAEGYSVSREKKESFPLTVTSAQKNPTAFYLCASSLAGTVGTQYFGPGTRLLVL.

J is TRBJ2-3 and V is TRBV5-5, with D unresolved. The germline V and J ends were trimmed by 0 bases and 2 bases, with 10 bases remaining between them. The CDR3 covers 15 residues. Per the germline V gene, CDR1 is SGHKS and CDR2 is YYEKEE (reference sequence). The CDR3 loop reads CASSLVVLPTDTQYF. CDR3 sequence (DNA): TGTGCCAGCAGCTTGGTTGTTTTACCCACAGATACGCAGTATTTT.

The V call is TRBV5-1, the J call TRBJ2-2; D is tentatively TRBD1 or TRBD2 (6 bases each). The CDR3 has 15 residues. Deletions cut 6 bases from V and 4 bases from J, with 16 bases between. Germline CDR1 reads SGHRS; CDR2 reads YFSETQ. CDR3 in amino acids: CASNAGGLGTGELFF. For the CDR3, the DNA is TGCGCCAGCAACGCTGGGGGGCTTGGCACCGGGGAGCTGTTTTTT.

Note on this clone: Relative to the germline gene, one junction end is altered; a read error may explain this. This chain uses TRBV7-3 with TRBJ2-5; possibly TRBD1 for D (6 bases). This CDR3 has 15 amino acids. Per the germline V gene, CDR1 is SGHTA and CDR2 is FQGTGA. CDR3 DNA sequence: TGTGCTAGCAGCTTAGGCGCAGGGGTTCAAGAGACCCAGTACTTC. As protein: CASSLGAGVQETQYF.

The chain carries TRBV2 and TRBJ2-4; D perhaps matches TRBD1 (5 bases). V was pared by 4 bases and J by 0 bases, with 16 bases between. Germline CDR1 and CDR2: SNHLY and FYNNEI. This CDR3 comprises 17 residues. The CDR3 loop reads CASSGRQGATAKNIQYF. DNA of the CDR3: TGTGCCAGCAGTGGACGCCAGGGTGCTACAGCCAAAAACATTCAGTACTTC.

For this clone: With a much larger clone just one base away, this may be a read error. The chain employs TRBV7-2 and TRBJ2-1, with 7 positions matching TRBD1. The germline V gene has CDR1 SGHTA and CDR2 FQGNSA. With V trimmed by 5 bases and J by 0 bases, 4 bases remained unmatched. The CDR3 consists of 15 residues. This CDR3 reads CASSPGTASYNEQFF. The CDR3 nucleotides read TGTGCCAGCAGCCCCGGGACAGCCTCCTACAATGAGCAGTTCTTC.

The J gene is TRBJ2-3, the V gene TRBV18; D is uncertain. The CDR3 sequence is 15 residues long. Germline CDR1 and CDR2: KGHSH and LQKENI. V gave up 1 base and J gave up 6 bases, with 14 bases separating them. CDR3 nucleotide sequence: TGTGCCAGCTCACCACAGGACGGGCTTGCGGATACGCAGTATTTT. Translating gives CASSPQDGLADTQYF.

This clone was detected a few times. Other DNA sequences from this sample encode an identical CDR3 as well. The rearrangement joins TRBV6-1 to TRBJ2-3; TRBD2 matches 13 bases. Per the germline V gene, CDR1 is MNHNS and CDR2 is SASEGT. This CDR3 has 16 residues. After removal of 3 bases from V and 2 bases from J, the junction contained 2 bases not matched to a gene. The CDR3, as DNA: TGTGCCAGCAGTGAGGGGACTAGCGGGATCACAGATACGCAGTATTTT. Protein: CASSEGTSGITDTQYF.

The CDR3 nucleotides are TGTGCCAGCGCAAACCGGACTAGCGGACTCCTCTCCTACAATGAGCAGTTCTTC. Residues: CASANRTSGLLSYNEQFF. The V gene is TRBV27, the J gene TRBJ2-1; 10 bases are a match to TRBD2. CDR1 is MNHEY and CDR2 is SMNVEV in the germline V gene (reference sequence). V lost 8 bases to trimming and J lost 0 bases; unmatched junction nucleotides: 13. This CDR3 has 18 residues.

The chain links TRBV5-4 to TRBJ2-2; 7 nucleotides agree with TRBD1. This CDR3 contains 16 residues. V lost 5 bases to trimming and J lost 4 bases; unmatched junction nucleotides: 11. Germline V CDR1 and CDR2: SGHNT, YYREEE (reference sequence). The CDR3: CASRAPGQWSTGELFF. Here the CDR3 DNA reads TGTGCCAGCAGGGCCCCGGGACAGTGGTCCACCGGGGAGCTGTTTTTT.

On this clone: The same CDR3 is also encoded by other DNA sequences in this sample. The chain employs TRBV11-2 and TRBJ1-4; TRBD1 might be the D (5 bases). This CDR3 has 13 residues. V lost 9 bases and J 7 bases, leaving 15 bases between the germline ends. The V gene's germline CDR1 is SGHAT and CDR2 FQNNGV. As DNA, the CDR3 is TGTGCCAGTGCTAAGGGGTTCGGTGAAAAACTGTTTTTT. Encoded protein: CASAKGFGEKLFF.

This clone was seen ten or more times. The gene calls are TRBV11-2 and TRBJ2-5, with D perhaps matching TRBD1 or TRBD2 (7 bases each). CDR3 length: 15 residues. The V end was cut by 7 bases, the J end by 6 bases, with 21 bases between. Germline CDR1 is SGHAT and CDR2 is FQNNGV. The DNA of the CDR3 is TGTGCCAGCACCTATGGCCAGGGAGGGGGCAAGACCCAGTACTTC. Protein product: CASTYGQGGGKTQYF.

The CDR3 DNA reads as TGTGCCAGCTCACCGGGGCCCAATCAGCCCCAGCATTTT. Its translation is CASSPGPNQPQHF. V gene TRBV6-6 combines with J gene TRBJ1-5, with D perhaps TRBD1 (5 bases). The ends were cut back, 8 bases at V and 3 bases at J, with 11 bases in the middle. There are 13 residues in the CDR3. CDR1 MNHNY and CDR2 SVGAGI come from the germline V gene (reference sequence).

This clone has a count of ten or more. The genes are TRBV7-9 and TRBJ2-5, with D possibly being TRBD2 (6 bases). Trimming took off 2 bases at V and 5 bases at J, with 12 bases between the two ends. CDR3 length: 14 residues. The germline V gene has CDR1 SEHNR and CDR2 FQNEAQ (reference sequence). CDR3 nucleotides: TGTGCCAGCAGCTTAAGACTAGATGTGGAGACCCAGTACTTC. It is translated as CASSLRLDVETQYF. The whole variable domain, filled in from reference TRBV7-9 and TRBJ2-5, reads DTGVSQNPRHKITKRGQNVTFRCDPISEHNRLYWYRQTLGQGPEFLTYFQNEAQLEKSRLLSDRFSAERPKGSFSTLEIQRTEQGDSAMYLCASSLRLDVETQYFGPGTRLLVL.

The chain joins TRBV18 to TRBJ2-1, with a tentative D call TRBD2 (6 bases). Germline V gives CDR1 KGHSH, CDR2 LQKENI. V was pared by 8 bases and J by 5 bases, with 13 bases between. The CDR3 runs to 13 residues. The CDR3 nucleotides are TGTGCCAGCACTCCGGGACTGGACAATGAGCAGTTCTTC. It specifies CASTPGLDNEQFF.

The chain employs TRBV11-3 and TRBJ2-7; the match to TRBD2 covers 9 bases. With V trimmed by 4 bases and J by 7 bases, 17 bases remained unmatched. There are 17 residues in the CDR3. The germline CDR1 and CDR2 sequences are SGHNT and YENEEA. CDR3 DNA: TGTGCCAGCAGCTCGCTAGCGGGAAGGGGGATTAAGGGGGAGCAGTACTTC. This translates into CASSSLAGRGIKGEQYF.

This clone was seen only once. This chain uses TRBV9 with TRBJ2-6; D uncertain. CDR1 is SGDLS, CDR2 YYNGEE, per germline. V was shortened by 3 bases and J by 4 bases, with 8 bases between the two germline ends. This CDR3 is 14 amino acids long. For the CDR3, the DNA is TGTGCCAGCAGCGACCACCGAGGGGCCAACGTCCTGACTTTC. It translates to CASSDHRGANVLTF. Variable domain in full (rest from reference TRBV9 and TRBJ2-6): DSGVTQTPKHLITATGQRVTLRCSPRSGDLSVYWYQQSLDQGLQFLIQYYNGEERAKGNILERFSAQQFPDLHSELNLSSLELGDSALYFCASSDHRGANVLTFGAGSRLTVL.

The chain uses TRBV19 and TRBJ1-2; D remains unclear. V was trimmed by 6 bases and J by 8 bases, leaving 16 bases between them. The CDR3 runs 13 residues. CDR1 is LNHDA, CDR2 SQIVND, per germline (reference sequence). CDR3 sequence reads: CASSPGRYRGYTF. The CDR3 DNA follows: TGTGCCAGTAGCCCCGGGCGATACAGAGGCTACACCTTC. The entire variable domain, with the rest obtained from reference TRBV19 and TRBJ1-2, is as follows: DGGITQSPKYLFRKEGQNVTLSCEQNLNHDAMYWYRQDPGQGLRLIYYSQIVNDFQKGDIAEGYSVSREKKESFPLTVTSAQKNPTAFYLCASSPGRYRGYTFGSGTRLTVV.

The rearrangement uses TRBV29-1 and TRBJ2-5, with unresolved D. V gave up 1 base and J gave up 1 base, with 10 bases separating them. Germline CDR1 and CDR2: SQVTM and ANQGSEA. CDR3 length equals 14 residues. CDR3 residues: CSVEGVRSQETQYF. DNA for the CDR3: TGCAGCGTTGAAGGGGTCCGGTCCCAAGAGACCCAGTACTTC.

This chain connects TRBV10-3 to TRBJ1-5, with TRBD1 matching 7 bases. Trimming at V came to 8 bases and at J to 5 bases, leaving 6 bases not matched to a gene. Germline V lookup: CDR1 ENHRY, CDR2 SYGVKD. The CDR3 is 13 residues long. The CDR3 is CAIRDRSDQPQHF. Here the CDR3 DNA reads TGTGCCATCCGGGACAGAAGCGATCAGCCCCAGCATTTT.

This chain connects TRBV7-9 to TRBJ2-1, with a weak D call TRBD2 (5 bases). The ends were cut back, 0 bases at V and 9 bases at J, with 15 bases in the middle. Germline CDR1 reads SEHNR; CDR2 reads FQNEAQ (reference sequence). The CDR3 extends over 15 amino acids. The CDR3 sequence is CASSLAYSGEGEQFF. CDR3 coding DNA: TGTGCCAGCAGCTTAGCGTATTCGGGTGAGGGTGAGCAGTTCTTC.

This clone was recorded a few times. The chain couples TRBV5-1 to TRBJ2-7; D unresolved. The CDR3 runs to 12 residues. V was cut by 1 base and J by 7 bases, with 9 bases left in between. Germline CDR1 SGHRS, CDR2 YFSETQ. The CDR3, as DNA: TGCGCCAGCAGCTTGACTGGGCGAGAGCAGTACTTC. This codes for CASSLTGREQYF.

Comments on this clone: With a far larger clone one base away, a read error is the likely cause. Other DNA sequences within the sample encode an identical CDR3. The chain links TRBV30 to TRBJ2-1; tentatively, D is TRBD1 or TRBD2 (5 bases each). CDR1 and CDR2 from the germline V gene are GTSNPN and SVGIG (reference sequence). CDR3 length: 14 residues. The CDR3 here is CAWSGGIPYNEQFF. CDR3 coding DNA: TGTGCCTGGAGTGGGGGGATCCCTTACAATGAACAGTTCTTC.